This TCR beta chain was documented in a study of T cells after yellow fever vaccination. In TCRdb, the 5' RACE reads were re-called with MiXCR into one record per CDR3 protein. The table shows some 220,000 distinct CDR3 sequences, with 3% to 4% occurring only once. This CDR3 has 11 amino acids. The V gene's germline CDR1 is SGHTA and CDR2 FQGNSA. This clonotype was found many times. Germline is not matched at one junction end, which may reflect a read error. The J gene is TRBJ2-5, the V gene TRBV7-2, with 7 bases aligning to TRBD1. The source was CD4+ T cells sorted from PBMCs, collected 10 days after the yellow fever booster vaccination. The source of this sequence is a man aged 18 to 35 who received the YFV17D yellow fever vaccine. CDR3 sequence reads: CASSWKDRPIF. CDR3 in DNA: TGTGCCAGCAGCTGGAAGGACAGGCCCATCTTC.